This T cell receptor beta chain stems from a study of response to subunit inactivated influenza vaccine. Findings and limits, study-wide: Authors suggested seasonal influenza vaccinations each recruit few new T cells.

V was trimmed by 2 bases and J by 0 bases, leaving 23 bases between them. Germline loops: CDR1 SQVTM, CDR2 ANQGSEA. The CDR3 length is 18 residues. This clonotype was counted a few times. The antigen remains undetermined. TCRdb processed the RT-PCR reads anew with MiXCR; each CDR3 protein has one entry. This table has under 850,000 distinct CDR3 sequences, 15% to 20% appearing once. Sequencing was performed on PBMCs from blood, taken less than 6 days after vaccination. The chain uses TRBV29-1 and TRBJ2-7; D tentatively reads TRBD1 or TRBD2 (6 bases each). This TCR was recovered from a man in his forties or fifties who received an inactivated influenza vaccine. CDR3 amino acids: CSVESKGERGDSSYEQYF. DNA of the CDR3: TGCAGCGTTGAATCGAAAGGAGAGAGGGGGGATAGCTCCTACGAGCAGTACTTC.